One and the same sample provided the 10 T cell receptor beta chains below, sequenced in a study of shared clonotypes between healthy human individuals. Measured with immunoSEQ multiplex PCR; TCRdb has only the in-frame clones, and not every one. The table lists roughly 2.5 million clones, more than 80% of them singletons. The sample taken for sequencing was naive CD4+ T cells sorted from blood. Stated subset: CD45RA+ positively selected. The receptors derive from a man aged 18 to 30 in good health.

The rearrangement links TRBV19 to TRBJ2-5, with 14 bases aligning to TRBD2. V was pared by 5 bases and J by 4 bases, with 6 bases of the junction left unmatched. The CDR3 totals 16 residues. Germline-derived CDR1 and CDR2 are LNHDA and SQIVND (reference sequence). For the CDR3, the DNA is TGTGCCAGTAGTCCGTGGACTAGCGGGAGGCGAGAGACCCAGTACTTC. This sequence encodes CASSPWTSGRRETQYF.

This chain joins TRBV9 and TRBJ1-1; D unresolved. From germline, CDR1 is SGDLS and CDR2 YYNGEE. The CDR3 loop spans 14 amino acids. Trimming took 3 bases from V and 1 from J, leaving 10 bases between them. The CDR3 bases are TGTGCCAGCAGCGCAATCCCAGAGAACACTGAAGCTTTCTTT. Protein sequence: CASSAIPENTEAFF.

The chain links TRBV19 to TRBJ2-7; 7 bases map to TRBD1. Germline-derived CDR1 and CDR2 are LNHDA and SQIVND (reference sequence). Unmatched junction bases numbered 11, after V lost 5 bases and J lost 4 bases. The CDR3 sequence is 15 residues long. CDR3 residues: CASSLQGMGLYEQYF. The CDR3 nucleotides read TGTGCCAGTAGTTTACAGGGGATGGGTTTATACGAGCAGTACTTC.

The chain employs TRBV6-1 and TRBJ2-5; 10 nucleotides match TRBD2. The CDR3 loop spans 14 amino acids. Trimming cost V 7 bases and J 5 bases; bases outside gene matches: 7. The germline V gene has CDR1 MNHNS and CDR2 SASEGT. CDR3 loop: CASTSGGAGETQYF. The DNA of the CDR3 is TGTGCCAGCACCAGCGGGGGGGCCGGCGAGACCCAGTACTTC.

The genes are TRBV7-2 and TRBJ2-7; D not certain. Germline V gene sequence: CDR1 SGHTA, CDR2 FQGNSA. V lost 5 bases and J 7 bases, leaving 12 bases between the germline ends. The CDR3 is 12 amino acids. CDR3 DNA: TGTGCCAGCAGCCTCTCCGAGCAGGAGCAGTACTTC. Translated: CASSLSEQEQYF.

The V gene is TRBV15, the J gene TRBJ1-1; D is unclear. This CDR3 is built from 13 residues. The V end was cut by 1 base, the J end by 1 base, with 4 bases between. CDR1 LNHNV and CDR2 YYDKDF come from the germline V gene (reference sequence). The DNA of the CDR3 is TGTGCCACCAGCAGAGGGCAGAACACTGAAGCTTTCTTT. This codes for CATSRGQNTEAFF.

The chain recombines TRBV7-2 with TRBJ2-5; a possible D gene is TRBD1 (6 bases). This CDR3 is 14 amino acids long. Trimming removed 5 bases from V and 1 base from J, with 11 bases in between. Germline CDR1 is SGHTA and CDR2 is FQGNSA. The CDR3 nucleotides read TGTGCCAGCAGCGCAACAGGGATCCAAGAGACCCAGTACTTC. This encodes CASSATGIQETQYF.

CDR3 bases: TGCGCCAGCAGCTTGCCGGGCAGGGGGCAGGAGACCCAGTACTTC. Amino acid sequence: CASSLPGRGQETQYF. V and J are TRBV5-1 and TRBJ2-5; 8 nucleotides line up with TRBD1. Losses at the gene ends were 1 base for V and 5 bases for J; bases not matched to a gene: 7. The CDR3 loop spans 15 amino acids. Germline V gene lookup returns CDR1 SGHRS and CDR2 YFSETQ.

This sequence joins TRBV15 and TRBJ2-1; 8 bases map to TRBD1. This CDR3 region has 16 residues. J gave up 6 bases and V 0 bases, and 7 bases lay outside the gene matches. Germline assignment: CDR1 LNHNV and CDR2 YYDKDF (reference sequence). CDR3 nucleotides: TGTGCCACCAGCAGAGATATGGGACAGGCGATCAATGAGCAGTTCTTC. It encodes CATSRDMGQAINEQFF.

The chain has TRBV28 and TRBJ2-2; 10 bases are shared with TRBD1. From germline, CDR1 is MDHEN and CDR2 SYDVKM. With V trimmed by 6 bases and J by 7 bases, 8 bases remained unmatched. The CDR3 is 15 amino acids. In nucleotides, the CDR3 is TGTGCCAGCAGATCTCCGGGACAGGGGAACGGGGAGCTGTTTTTT. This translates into CASRSPGQGNGELFF. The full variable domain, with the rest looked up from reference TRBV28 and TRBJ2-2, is DVKVTQSSRYLVKRTGEKVFLECVQDMDHENMFWYRQDPGLGLRLIYFSYDVKMKEKGDIPEGYSVSREKKERFSLILESASTNQTSMYLCASRSPGQGNGELFFGEGSRLTVL.